Below, 5 T cell receptor beta chains from the same sample are listed, as sequenced in a study of T cells in Graves' hyperthyroidism and ophthalmopathy. Researchers took RNA transcripts and amplified the TCR beta CDR3 regions from them. The primer set for the first-round RT-PCR of the TCR CDR3 was HTBI. TCRdb re-derived calls from the multiplex PCR reads in MiXCR, one entry per CDR3 protein. The table has almost 500,000 distinct CDR3 sequences, approximately 23% seen once. Sequenced: blood. The receptors come from a woman between 65 and 79 years old with Graves' ophthalmopathy.

This clonotype was counted at least ten times. The chain uses TRBV7-2 and TRBJ1-1; the D gene is possibly TRBD1 (5 bases). CDR1 and CDR2 from the germline V gene are SGHTA and FQGNSA. Trimming pared 5 bases from V and 3 bases from J, leaving 13 bases between. The CDR3 runs to 14 residues. CDR3 region: CASSTGPAHTEAFF. The CDR3 DNA sequence: TGTGCCAGCAGCACAGGCCCGGCTCACACTGAAGCTTTCTTT.

The chain has TRBV12-3 or TRBV12-4 and TRBJ2-1; 13 bases are a match to TRBD2. The V and J ends lost 5 bases and 7 bases, in that order; junction bases with no gene match: 14. The CDR3 extends over 18 amino acids. The CDR3 region has the DNA TGTGCCAGCAGTCACTATGGGACTAGCGGGACCCAGCGAAATGAGCAGTTCTTC. This gives the protein CASSHYGTSGTQRNEQFF.

Only a few counts were recorded for this clonotype. V and J are TRBV7-2 and TRBJ2-7; D unresolved. The CDR3 spans 15 residues. Trimming removed 5 bases from V and 4 bases from J, with 18 bases in between. Germline assignment: CDR1 SGHTA and CDR2 FQGNSA. CDR3 protein: CASSPRGASLYEQYF. CDR3 coding DNA: TGTGCCAGCAGCCCGCGAGGAGCGTCACTTTACGAGCAGTACTTC.

In nucleotides, the CDR3 is TGTGCCAGCAGTTTATACCCCGACGGGCGGGCCCAGCATTTT. It encodes CASSLYPDGRAQHF. The J gene is TRBJ1-5, the V gene TRBV28; D unclear. This CDR3 spans 14 amino acids. V lost 1 base to trimming and J lost 11 bases, with 15 bases between them. Germline loops: CDR1 MDHEN, CDR2 SYDVKM.

This chain joins TRBV19 and TRBJ2-3; 7 bases agree with TRBD1. The CDR3 sequence is 14 residues long. V lost 6 bases and J lost 1; bases outside the gene matches: 4. Germline V gene sequence: CDR1 LNHDA, CDR2 SQIVND (reference sequence). CDR3 DNA: TGTGCCAGTAGGACCGGGACAGGCACAGATACGCAGTATTTT. Translation gives CASRTGTGTDTQYF.